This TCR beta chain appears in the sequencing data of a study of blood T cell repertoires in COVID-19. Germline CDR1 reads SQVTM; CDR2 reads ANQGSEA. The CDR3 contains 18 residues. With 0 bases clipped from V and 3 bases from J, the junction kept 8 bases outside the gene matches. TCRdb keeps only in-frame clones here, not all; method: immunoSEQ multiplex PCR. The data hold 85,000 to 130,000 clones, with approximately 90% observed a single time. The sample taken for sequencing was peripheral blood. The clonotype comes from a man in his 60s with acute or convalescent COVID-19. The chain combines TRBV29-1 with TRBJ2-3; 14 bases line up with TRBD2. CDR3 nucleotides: TGCAGCGTTGAAGATTTGACTAGCGGGAGGGATTTAACAGATACGCAGTATTTT. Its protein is CSVEDLTSGRDLTDTQYF.